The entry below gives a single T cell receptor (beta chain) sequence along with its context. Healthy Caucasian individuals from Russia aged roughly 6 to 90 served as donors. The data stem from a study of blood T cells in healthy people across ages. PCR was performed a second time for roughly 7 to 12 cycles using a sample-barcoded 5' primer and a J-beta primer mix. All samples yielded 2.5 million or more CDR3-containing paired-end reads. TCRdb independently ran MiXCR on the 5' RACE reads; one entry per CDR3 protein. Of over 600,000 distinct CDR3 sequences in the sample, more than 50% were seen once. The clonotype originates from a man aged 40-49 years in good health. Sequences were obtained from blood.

CDR3 sequence reads: CASSFYRGRNFGSGNTIYF. For the CDR3, the DNA is TGTGCCAGCAGCTTTTATCGGGGTAGGAATTTCGGCTCTGGAAACACCATATATTTT. The gene calls are TRBV5-5 and TRBJ1-3; D uncertain. CDR1 is SGHKS and CDR2 is YYEKEE in the germline V gene (reference sequence). This CDR3 is 19 amino acids long. The V and J ends lost 2 bases and 0 bases respectively, with 21 bases between them.